This T cell receptor (beta chain) was obtained from a study of beta chain features in type 1 diabetes (dated by TCRdb to 2017 to 2018). Study-level background: Mean age, gender distribution, total cell number and subset yield were not different between patients and healthy donors. In the study, recently diagnosed type 1 diabetes patients and matched healthy donors were compared on the TCRB repertoires of their sorted circulating CD4+ T cell subsets. Across all samples, roughly 110,000,000 sorted cells were examined, and cell number per subset correlated strongly with RNA yield. Regulatory and stem cell-like memory subsets were isolated from only 8 patients and roughly 8 healthy donors, whereas naive and central memory subsets came from all 30 or so donors.

The entire isolated RNA was reverse transcribed using the High Capacity cDNA Reverse Transcription Kit, and thus expressed TCRB transcripts were sequenced. Deep immunoSEQ sequencing was performed on naive, central memory and regulatory T cell samples, with an average of around 3.4 million total reads per sample. After sorted cells were lysed in RLT buffer, RNA was extracted with DNase-treated RNeasy Micro or Mini kits, with the choice depending on cell number. To prevent cross-contamination, each cell subset was processed individually, whereas patient and healthy donor samples were processed jointly. The immunoSEQ multiplex PCR was used to amplify TCRB sequences from cDNA, generating 87-bp fragments that spanned the CDR3 region. Sequencing of the amplicons was done on the Illumina HiSeq platform. On the authors' methods: Synthetic template baselines were used to correct PCR bias computationally, reads within Hamming distance 2 were collapsed, and singletons that could not be merged were discarded. Reads were aligned against IMGT so that V, D and J genes, CDR3 length and insertions or deletions at six rearrangement sites could be assigned. Within each subset, clonotype counts were normalized to sorted cell number, and only after that were true diversity and Gini coefficients computed with the tcR R package. The overlap coefficient, calculated on TCRB nucleotide sequences, was used to measure repertoire sharing. Out-of-frame TCRB sequences from naive cells were analyzed to stand in for the pre-selection repertoire. Entries here come from immuneACCESS through TCRdb and include only in-frame sequences with V and J called. Some clones fail to appear in such tables; in the studies checked, an unresolved V gene covers under half of the shortfall, and the cause of the remainder is unknown. From that table come the V and J calls and clone size; the DNA was used to work out D and trimming. The sample records 550,000 to 850,000 clones, around an eighth of which are singletons. The top ten clonotypes cover about 0.02% of the sample.

This clone was counted between two and nine times. There is no known antigen for this receptor. Nothing much larger sits one base from this clone, and base qualities are not available. Each donor gave one peripheral blood draw, averaging around 0.11 L, which was collected into heparinised tubes. A BD FACSAria II and a panel including CD45RO, CCR7, CD25, CD127, CD95 and CD27 were used to sort naive, central memory, regulatory and stem cell-like memory CD4+ T cells. Every sorted population had a purity above 95%. Right away, PBMCs were isolated by Lymphoprep density gradient centrifugation and were stained directly, with no culture step. So that batch effects would be minimized, each experiment stained and sorted samples in pairs, pairing one healthy donor with one patient. Findings and caveats that apply to the study as a whole: Because cDNA was sequenced instead of genomic DNA, highly expressing activated cells could be over-represented, though the groups showed no difference in activation or CD3 levels. In all four CD4+ subsets, TCRB CDR3 length was moderately but significantly shorter in type 1 diabetes patients. Because small numbers of individuals were included in the HLA sub-analyses, any influence of HLA type on TCRB rearrangement was left unresolved. Patients with type 1 diabetes made fewer insertions and deleted more nucleotides at VDJ recombination sites, implying thymic rearrangement abnormalities. Naive, central memory and regulatory TCRB repertoires appeared to be more alike among patients than among healthy donors. PCR may preferentially amplify shorter templates, but because patient and control samples were amplified and corrected together, any resulting skew would affect both groups equally.

As encoded in the germline V gene (reference sequence), CDR1 is SGHAT while CDR2 is FQDESV. The CDR3 contains 15 residues, cysteine and phenylalanine counted. Only the CDR3 part of the read is kept: 45 bases, read in frame from the first base. V is cut by 3 bases and J by 0 bases, and the space between the germline ends is 8 bases. The source material was naive CD4+ T cells from blood. The cell subset or site label for this specimen denotes: true naive CD4+ T cells. The origin of this receptor is a man younger than 35 with type 1 diabetes. This chain is built from TRBV11-1 and TRBJ2-2, with TRBD1 tentatively as D gene (6 bases match). The base sequence is TGTGCCAGCAGCTTCGGACAGCCGAACACCGGGGAGCTGTTTTTT. The encoded protein is CASSFGQPNTGELFF. This CDR3, with the reference TRBV11-1 and TRBJ2-2 proteins standing in past its ends, gives the full variable domain EAEVAQSPRYKITEKSQAVAFWCDPISGHATLYWYRQILGQGPELLVQFQDESVVDDSQLPKDRFSAERLKGVDSTLKIQPAELGDSAMYLCASSFGQPNTGELFFGEGSRLTVL.